The 31 T cell receptor beta chains presented below share a single source sample, sequenced in a study of cytomegalovirus exposure and HLA in healthy donors. PCR primers comprised 60 Vbeta and 13 Jbeta primers. This table comes from immunoSEQ multiplex PCR, and its TCRdb copy is limited to in-frame clones, with some not included. The data show 170,000 or so clones, just under 80% seen once. Sequenced material: PBMCs. Receptors were obtained from a woman between 50 and 59 years old in good health and CMV-seropositive.

The genes are TRBV19 and TRBJ2-7, with D unclear. V lost 4 bases and J lost 3, with 13 bases in between. Germline CDR1 and CDR2: LNHDA and SQIVND (reference sequence). CDR3 length: 14 residues. CDR3 sequence reads: CASSTRFVSYEQYF. The CDR3 DNA is TGTGCCAGTAGTACCCGATTCGTGAGCTACGAGCAGTACTTC.

The J gene is TRBJ2-3, the V gene TRBV29-1; no clear D. Germline CDR1 SQVTM, CDR2 ANQGSEA. Deletions cut 3 bases from V and 0 bases from J, with 4 bases between. This CDR3 is built from 12 residues. CDR3 nucleotide sequence: TGCAGCGTTGAGACTAGCACAGATACGCAGTATTTT. Residues: CSVETSTDTQYF.

The chain links TRBV14 to TRBJ1-2; D perhaps matches TRBD1 (5 bases). V shed 4 bases and J shed 4 bases, with 13 bases lying between them. The CDR3 spans 14 residues. Germline lookup yields CDR1 SGHDN and CDR2 FVKESK. This CDR3 is CASSPAGGGYGYTF. DNA of the CDR3: TGTGCCAGCAGCCCGGCGGGGGGGGGCTATGGCTACACCTTC.

The V gene is TRBV6-5, the J gene TRBJ1-2; 7 bases are shared with TRBD1. The CDR3 is 16 amino acids. V dropped 6 bases and J dropped 2; count of bases not matched to a gene: 12. Germline lookup yields CDR1 MNHEY and CDR2 SVGAGI. CDR3 sequence: CASRYRDRQINYGYTF. The CDR3 DNA follows: TGTGCCAGCAGGTACCGGGACAGACAAATAAACTATGGCTACACCTTC.

This chain's CDR3 is CASQSGSYNEQFF. Written as DNA, the CDR3 is TGTGCCAGCCAGAGCGGGTCCTACAATGAGCAGTTCTTC. This sequence joins TRBV2 and TRBJ2-1; TRBD2 is a possible D gene (6 bases). This CDR3 comprises 13 residues. Germline V gene lookup returns CDR1 SNHLY and CDR2 FYNNEI. V was pared by 8 bases and J by 1 base, with 9 bases between.

The CDR3 protein is CAISGDRGEQYF. The CDR3 bases are TGTGCCATCAGCGGGGACAGGGGCGAGCAGTACTTC. This rearrangement joins TRBV10-3 to TRBJ2-7; 10 nucleotides agree with TRBD1. Germline assignment: CDR1 ENHRY and CDR2 SYGVKD. The CDR3 contains 12 residues. With V trimmed by 6 bases and J by 6 bases, 2 bases remained unmatched.

This clone was detected a few times. V is TRBV30 and J is TRBJ1-1; TRBD1 is a possible D gene (5 bases). V was clipped by 5 bases and J by 10 bases, with 11 bases between them. CDR1 is GTSNPN, CDR2 SVGIG, per germline (reference sequence). The CDR3 loop spans 10 amino acids. The CDR3 sequence: CAWGRVVAFF. CDR3 DNA sequence: TGTGCCTGGGGCAGGGTCGTAGCTTTCTTT.

CDR3 sequence: CATSEYTDTQYF. Written as DNA, the CDR3 is TGTGCCACCTCGGAGTACACAGATACGCAGTATTTT. The chain joins TRBV2 to TRBJ2-3, with unresolved D. Trimming took 10 bases from V and 2 from J, leaving 10 bases between them. This CDR3 comprises 12 residues. From germline, CDR1 is SNHLY and CDR2 FYNNEI.

The chain is built from TRBV28 and TRBJ1-3, with TRBD1 matching 9 bases. Germline assignment: CDR1 MDHEN and CDR2 SYDVKM. V lost 6 bases to trimming and J lost 8 bases; unmatched junction nucleotides: 5. This CDR3 is 13 amino acids long. CDR3 loop: CASSVGDRDTIYF. CDR3 DNA: TGTGCCAGCAGCGTGGGGGACAGGGACACCATATATTTT.

The V and J genes are TRBV5-1 and TRBJ2-1; 9 bases are a match to TRBD1. Germline CDR1 SGHRS, CDR2 YFSETQ. The CDR3 runs to 16 residues. V lost 0 bases to trimming and J lost 3 bases; unmatched junction nucleotides: 4. The CDR3 protein is CASSLAPGQGYNEQFF. CDR3 coding DNA: TGCGCCAGCAGCTTGGCCCCGGGACAGGGCTACAATGAGCAGTTCTTC.

This clone was counted only a few times. The V gene is TRBV5-4, the J gene TRBJ2-3, with 8 positions matching TRBD2. This CDR3 comprises 15 residues. The germline V gene encodes CDR1 SGHNT and CDR2 YYREEE (reference sequence). With 4 bases clipped from V and 4 bases from J, the junction kept 8 bases outside the gene matches. As DNA, the CDR3 is TGTGCCAGCAGCCGGGGGGGGTCAAGTGCAGATACGCAGTATTTT. Residues: CASSRGGSSADTQYF. Full variable domain (outside the CDR3, taken from reference TRBV5-4 and TRBJ2-3): ETGVTQSPTHLIKTRGQQVTLRCSSQSGHNTVSWYQQALGQGPQFIFQYYREEENGRGNFPPRFSGLQFPNYSSELNVNALELDDSALYLCASSRGGSSADTQYFGPGTRLTVL.

V and J are TRBV5-1 and TRBJ1-1; D is unclear. Germline values: CDR1 SGHRS, CDR2 YFSETQ. V was cut by 0 bases and J by 0 bases, with 12 bases left in between. The CDR3 length is 16 residues. As DNA, the CDR3 is TGCGCCAGCAGCTTGGATTCAGCGAAAATGAACACTGAAGCTTTCTTT. Translating it yields CASSLDSAKMNTEAFF.

The CDR3, as DNA: TGTGCCAGCACGCCTGGGAGTTATGGCTACACCTTC. This encodes CASTPGSYGYTF. The gene calls are TRBV6-5 and TRBJ1-2; D gene uncertain. The CDR3 covers 12 residues. V was trimmed by 7 bases and J by 5 bases, leaving 11 bases between them. Germline V gives CDR1 MNHEY, CDR2 SVGAGI.

The V and J genes are TRBV7-9 and TRBJ2-5; 9 bases are a match to TRBD2. Germline CDR1 is SEHNR and CDR2 is FQNEAQ (reference sequence). With 1 base clipped from V and 0 bases from J, the junction kept 3 bases outside the gene matches. The CDR3 loop spans 16 amino acids. CDR3 in amino acids: CASSLGSGGYQETQYF. In DNA form, the CDR3 reads TGTGCCAGCAGCTTAGGTAGCGGGGGATACCAAGAGACCCAGTACTTC.

The rearrangement uses TRBV7-2 and TRBJ2-5, with 7 bases that match TRBD1. Germline values: CDR1 SGHTA, CDR2 FQGNSA. After removal of 5 bases from V and 7 bases from J, the junction contained 10 bases not matched to a gene. This CDR3 is 14 amino acids long. CDR3 sequence: CASSGLTGVVTQYF. CDR3 coding DNA: TGTGCCAGCAGCGGGTTAACAGGGGTGGTGACCCAGTACTTC.

V is TRBV7-2 and J is TRBJ2-5, with D possibly being TRBD1 (6 bases). The CDR3 extends over 14 amino acids. V shed 5 bases and J shed 1 base, with 11 bases lying between them. Germline CDR1 and CDR2: SGHTA and FQGNSA. This CDR3 reads CASSAQTGQETQYF. The CDR3 bases are TGTGCCAGCAGCGCCCAGACAGGCCAAGAGACCCAGTACTTC.

CDR3 amino acids: CASTRDRGRNTEAFF. The CDR3 bases are TGTGCCAGCACCCGGGACAGGGGACGGAACACTGAAGCTTTCTTT. The chain is built from TRBV2 and TRBJ1-1; TRBD1 matches at 10 bases. This CDR3 is 15 amino acids long. Germline assignment: CDR1 SNHLY and CDR2 FYNNEI. V shed 7 bases, J shed 1 base, and the junction held 6 bases outside the gene matches.

The rearrangement uses TRBV7-2 and TRBJ2-3; the match to TRBD2 covers 10 bases. Germline values: CDR1 SGHTA, CDR2 FQGNSA. V shed 5 bases and J 5 bases; nucleotides not matched to a gene: 10. CDR3 length equals 16 residues. DNA for the CDR3: TGTGCCAGCAGCGCATCCAGCGGGGGGGAGGGAGATACGCAGTATTTT. This gives the protein CASSASSGGEGDTQYF.

The chain links TRBV9 to TRBJ2-1, with TRBD2 matching over 10 bases. The trim removed 3 bases at V and 4 bases at J, leaving 4 bases unmatched. The CDR3 sequence is 15 residues long. Germline V gene data show CDR1 as SGDLS and CDR2 as YYNGEE. The CDR3 nucleotides are TGTGCCAGCAGCGGGGGGACTAGCGATTACAATGAGCAGTTCTTC. Translating gives CASSGGTSDYNEQFF.

The chain has TRBV30 and TRBJ2-1; 9 nucleotides match TRBD2. V was clipped by 2 bases and J by 7 bases; unmatched bases: 12. Germline V gene data show CDR1 as GTSNPN and CDR2 as SVGIG (reference sequence). The CDR3 extends over 16 amino acids. Here the CDR3 reads CAWSPAGGVGRNEQFF. In DNA form, the CDR3 reads TGTGCCTGGAGTCCGGCGGGGGGGGTAGGTAGAAATGAGCAGTTCTTC.

V and J are TRBV19 and TRBJ2-1; 9 bases map to TRBD2. The CDR3 sequence is 15 residues long. With 3 bases clipped from V and 8 bases from J, the junction kept 8 bases outside the gene matches. Germline values: CDR1 LNHDA, CDR2 SQIVND (reference sequence). This CDR3 is CASSIGSGTSYEQFF. CDR3 DNA sequence: TGTGCCAGTAGTATCGGATCCGGGACTAGCTATGAGCAGTTCTTC. The full variable domain, its missing parts supplied by reference TRBV19 and TRBJ2-1, is DGGITQSPKYLFRKEGQNVTLSCEQNLNHDAMYWYRQDPGQGLRLIYYSQIVNDFQKGDIAEGYSVSREKKESFPLTVTSAQKNPTAFYLCASSIGSGTSYEQFFGPGTRLTVL.

The CDR3 region has the DNA TGTGCCAGCAGCGTAGCTATAGGGGGACTAGGGAATACGCAGTATTTT. Its protein is CASSVAIGGLGNTQYF. The chain is built from TRBV9 and TRBJ2-3; 8 bases agree with TRBD2. V lost 0 bases and J lost 7; bases outside the gene matches: 10. Germline CDR1 and CDR2: SGDLS and YYNGEE. The CDR3 covers 16 residues.

As for this clone: One end of the junction is discordant with germline, which a read error may explain. CDR3 sequence: CASSSSAGTVNSALHF. The DNA of the CDR3 is TGTGCCAGCAGCTCCAGCGCCGGGACAGTGAATTCAGCCCTCCACTTT. The chain links TRBV7-6 to TRBJ1-6, with TRBD1 matching 7 bases. Germline V CDR1 and CDR2: SGHVS, FNYEAQ. The CDR3 is made up of 16 amino acids.

The CDR3 here is CASSLFPGQSYGYTF. CDR3 bases: TGTGCCAGCAGCCTCTTCCCGGGACAGAGCTATGGCTACACCTTC. This sequence joins TRBV7-2 and TRBJ1-2; TRBD1 agrees at 7 bases. V gave up 5 bases and J gave up 4 bases; unmatched junction bases: 10. The CDR3 covers 15 residues. CDR1 and CDR2 from the germline V gene are SGHTA and FQGNSA.

This clone was seen more than once but under ten times. The chain has TRBV27 and TRBJ1-5; D not certain. The V end was cut by 6 bases, the J end by 2 bases, with 8 bases between. The CDR3 length is 13 residues. CDR1 is MNHEY, CDR2 SMNVEV, per germline (reference sequence). CDR3 DNA: TGTGCCAGCAGCGAGGGAGGCAATCAGCCCCAGCATTTT. Translated: CASSEGGNQPQHF.

The chain uses TRBV25-1 and TRBJ1-1, with unresolved D. From germline, CDR1 is MGHDK and CDR2 SYGVNS. The V gene lost 2 bases and the J gene lost 4 bases, with 11 bases spanning the gap. The CDR3 is made up of 14 amino acids. The CDR3 region is CASSELLGSTEAFF. The CDR3, as DNA: TGTGCCAGCAGTGAACTGCTAGGCAGCACTGAAGCTTTCTTT.

V is TRBV6-6 and J is TRBJ1-6, with D perhaps TRBD1 (6 bases). The CDR3 is 14 amino acids. Trimming left V 0 bases short and J 9 bases short, with 9 bases between. Germline V lookup: CDR1 MNHNY, CDR2 SVGAGI (reference sequence). The CDR3 nucleotides read TGTGCCAGCAGTTACTCAGGGGGTGGTTCACCCCTCCACTTT. It yields the protein CASSYSGGGSPLHF.

V is TRBV5-1 and J is TRBJ2-3; D is possibly TRBD1 (7 bases). There are 16 residues in the CDR3. V shed 2 bases and J shed 0 bases, with 13 bases lying between them. Per the germline V gene, CDR1 is SGHRS and CDR2 is YFSETQ. The CDR3 nucleotides are TGCGCCAGCAGCTTAGCCAGGGGGGATAGCACAGATACGCAGTATTTT. Residues: CASSLARGDSTDTQYF.

The chain uses TRBV28 and TRBJ2-7; perhaps TRBD1 as D (6 bases). V was trimmed by 2 bases and J by 7 bases, leaving 18 bases between them. This CDR3 contains 15 residues. Germline V gene lookup returns CDR1 MDHEN and CDR2 SYDVKM. CDR3 DNA sequence: TGTGCCAGCAGTTTAAAACCCAGGGGACGTACAGAGCAGTACTTC. Encoded protein: CASSLKPRGRTEQYF.

This clone was detected only a few times. The chain carries TRBV19 and TRBJ2-7; TRBD2 aligns across 10 bases. Germline CDR1 and CDR2: LNHDA and SQIVND (reference sequence). This CDR3 spans 14 amino acids. With 5 bases clipped from V and 5 bases from J, the junction kept 6 bases outside the gene matches. CDR3 DNA: TGTGCCAGTAGTGCGAGCGGGAGGGCGAACGAGCAGTACTTC. Protein sequence: CASSASGRANEQYF.

The chain links TRBV29-1 to TRBJ1-2; 7 bases agree with TRBD1. Germline trimming cut 2 bases from V and 4 bases from J; bases unmatched to any gene: 4. The CDR3 contains 13 residues. Germline V gene sequence: CDR1 SQVTM, CDR2 ANQGSEA. CDR3 in amino acids: CSVEIGTAYGYTF. CDR3 DNA sequence: TGCAGCGTTGAAATCGGGACAGCCTATGGCTACACCTTC. The full variable domain, rest sourced from reference TRBV29-1 and TRBJ1-2, is SAVISQKPSRDICQRGTSLTIQCQVDSQVTMMFWYRQQPGQSLTLIATANQGSEATYESGFVIDKFPISRPNLTFSTLTVSNMSPEDSSIYLCSVEIGTAYGYTFGSGTRLTVV.